The 23 T cell receptor beta chains reported below all come from one sample, sequenced in a study of OX40 agonist ivuxolimab in advanced cancers. Clones were read by immunoSEQ multiplex PCR, and TCRdb kept only the in-frame ones, dropping some. The sample has fewer than 80,000 clones, 85% seen once; the top ten hold about 0.82%. The sequences come from CD4+ or CD8+ T cells sorted from blood, collected in a trial of the OX40 agonist ivuxolimab. The receptors here all came from an adult with an advanced solid tumor such as melanoma, head and neck, liver or kidney cancer.

V usage is TRBV15 and J usage is TRBJ1-5; the D gene is possibly TRBD1 (6 bases). The germline V gene encodes CDR1 LNHNV and CDR2 YYDKDF (reference sequence). This CDR3 contains 15 residues. Trimming cost V 3 bases and J 0 bases, with 9 bases left between them. As DNA, the CDR3 is TGTGCCACCAGCAGCAGGGGAAATAGCAATCAGCCCCAGCATTTT. It encodes CATSSRGNSNQPQHF.

Here the CDR3 DNA reads TGTGCCAGCAGCTTGGCCGGGGCAACTGGAAACACCATATATTTT. Protein product: CASSLAGATGNTIYF. This chain uses TRBV5-5 with TRBJ1-3; possibly TRBD1 for D (5 bases). Trimming left V 0 bases short and J 2 bases short, with 9 bases between. CDR1 is SGHKS, CDR2 YYEKEE, per germline (reference sequence). The CDR3 is 15 residues long.

V and J are TRBV29-1 and TRBJ2-2, with D possibly TRBD1 on 6 matching bases. V gave up 6 bases and J gave up 6 bases, with 17 bases separating them. Germline-derived CDR1 and CDR2 are SQVTM and ANQGSEA. This CDR3 is 14 amino acids long. In DNA, the CDR3 is TGCAGCGTCGTATCCAACAGGGATTCCGGGGAGCTGTTTTTT. Protein sequence: CSVVSNRDSGELFF.

V and J are TRBV5-1 and TRBJ2-5; 12 positions agree with TRBD2. The CDR3 runs 16 residues. The junction had 2 bases not matched to a gene; V was cut back by 2 bases and J by 0 bases. Germline values: CDR1 SGHRS, CDR2 YFSETQ. In nucleotides, the CDR3 is TGCGCCAGCAGCTTCTGGACTAGCGGGGACCAAGAGACCCAGTACTTC. Encoded protein: CASSFWTSGDQETQYF.

This clone was picked up a small number of times. This rearrangement joins TRBV9 to TRBJ1-1, with D possibly matching TRBD1 (6 bases). Trimming took 4 bases from V and 2 from J, leaving 9 bases between them. The CDR3 is made up of 13 amino acids. Germline loops: CDR1 SGDLS, CDR2 YYNGEE. The CDR3 DNA follows: TGTGCCAGCAGCATACAGGGAAACACTGAAGCTTTCTTT. Its protein is CASSIQGNTEAFF.

This clone was counted a few times. The CDR3 spells CASSLATSGYNEQYF. The CDR3 DNA reads as TGTGCCAGCAGCTTAGCTACTAGCGGGTATAACGAGCAGTACTTC. The chain combines TRBV7-2 with TRBJ2-7; 9 bases match TRBD2. This CDR3 region has 15 residues. Germline lookup yields CDR1 SGHTA and CDR2 FQGNSA. Germline trimming cut 0 bases from V and 5 bases from J; bases unmatched to any gene: 5.

V is TRBV19 and J is TRBJ2-3; 9 bases fit TRBD2. The CDR3 runs to 16 residues. The trim removed 5 bases at V and 3 bases at J, leaving 9 bases unmatched. The V gene's germline CDR1 is LNHDA and CDR2 SQIVND (reference sequence). CDR3 DNA: TGTGCCAGTAGTCTAGGACTAGCGCGTGGAACAGATACGCAGTATTTT. Translating gives CASSLGLARGTDTQYF.

The CDR3 nucleotides are TGCGCCAGCAGTGGGGACCCTGGAAACACCATATATTTT. Encoded protein: CASSGDPGNTIYF. V and J are TRBV10-2 and TRBJ1-3, with D possibly TRBD1 on 5 matching bases. Trimming shortened V by 4 bases and J by 2 bases, and 6 bases separated the two germline ends. Germline-derived CDR1 and CDR2 are WSHSY and SAAADI. This CDR3 contains 13 residues.

This chain uses TRBV10-1 with TRBJ1-4, with D uncertain. V was trimmed by 1 base and J by 4 bases, leaving 16 bases between them. The CDR3 is 17 amino acids. The germline gives CDR1 WNHNN, CDR2 SYGVQD (reference sequence). The CDR3, as DNA: TGCGCCAGCAGTGAGTACACTTTCCCCCCTCTTAATGAAAAACTGTTTTTT. This encodes CASSEYTFPPLNEKLFF.

V gene TRBV5-1 combines with J gene TRBJ1-2; 8 bases map to TRBD1. Germline values: CDR1 SGHRS, CDR2 YFSETQ. This CDR3 is built from 15 residues. With 0 bases clipped from V and 6 bases from J, the junction kept 7 bases outside the gene matches. CDR3 bases: TGCGCCAGCAGCTTGGGGGGACAGGTTGCGGATGGCTACACCTTC. This translates into CASSLGGQVADGYTF.

The chain uses TRBV11-2 and TRBJ2-7; D remains ambiguous. Germline values: CDR1 SGHAT, CDR2 FQNNGV. V dropped 5 bases and J dropped 1 base, with 12 bases sitting between them. This CDR3 spans 14 amino acids. For the CDR3, the DNA is TGTGCCAGCAGCCCCCCAGGAAGATCCTACGAGCAGTACTTC. Amino acid sequence: CASSPPGRSYEQYF.

The V and J genes are TRBV10-3 and TRBJ2-2, with D possibly TRBD2 on 5 matching bases. This CDR3 region has 12 residues. V was trimmed by 11 bases and J by 4 bases, leaving 11 bases between them. Germline V CDR1 and CDR2: ENHRY, SYGVKD. The CDR3 region has the DNA TGTGCCTCGGCTCGGGGCACCGGGGAGCTGTTTTTT. Protein: CASARGTGELFF.

The chain is built from TRBV20-1 and TRBJ2-5; D remains ambiguous. CDR3 size: 11 residues. The germline V gene encodes CDR1 DFQATT and CDR2 SNEGSKA (reference sequence). Trimming removed 5 bases from V and 2 bases from J, with 6 bases in between. The CDR3 sequence is CSAPRQETQYF. The DNA of the CDR3 is TGCAGTGCTCCCCGGCAAGAGACCCAGTACTTC.

The chain's CDR3 is CASIPGRVPTEAFF. Written as DNA, the CDR3 is TGTGCCAGTATCCCCGGGAGGGTGCCAACTGAAGCTTTCTTT. This rearrangement joins TRBV19 to TRBJ1-1, with D hard to call. Trimming took off 7 bases at V and 5 bases at J, with 17 bases between the two ends. The CDR3 covers 14 residues. The germline gives CDR1 LNHDA, CDR2 SQIVND (reference sequence).

DNA for the CDR3: TGTGCCAGCAGCTTAGGGGGAGCGGGCGCTCCCTACAATGAGCAGTTCTTC. Translated, it gives CASSLGGAGAPYNEQFF. V usage is TRBV7-2 and J usage is TRBJ2-1; D possibly corresponds to TRBD2 (6 bases). The CDR3 extends over 17 amino acids. Germline V gives CDR1 SGHTA, CDR2 FQGNSA. Trimming took off 1 base at V and 2 bases at J, with 15 bases between the two ends.

The gene calls are TRBV7-9 and TRBJ2-6, with D maybe TRBD2 (6 bases). Germline V lookup: CDR1 SEHNR, CDR2 FQNEAQ (reference sequence). With 5 bases removed from V and 12 bases from J, the gap between germline ends came to 20 bases. The CDR3 totals 15 residues. CDR3 DNA: TGTGCCAGCAGCGACCGTCCCCAGGGAGGAAGCGTCCTGACTTTC. Its translation is CASSDRPQGGSVLTF. The variable domain in full, with the rest retrieved from reference TRBV7-9 and TRBJ2-6, is DTGVSQNPRHKITKRGQNVTFRCDPISEHNRLYWYRQTLGQGPEFLTYFQNEAQLEKSRLLSDRFSAERPKGSFSTLEIQRTEQGDSAMYLCASSDRPQGGSVLTFGAGSRLTVL.

The J gene is TRBJ2-1, the V gene TRBV2; 10 bases are shared with TRBD1. This CDR3 has 14 amino acids. Per the germline V gene, CDR1 is SNHLY and CDR2 is FYNNEI. The J segment lost 6 bases and the V segment lost 4 bases, leaving 3 bases of the junction unmatched. CDR3 loop: CASSGDRGLNEQFF. The CDR3 nucleotides are TGTGCCAGCAGTGGAGACAGGGGGCTCAATGAGCAGTTCTTC.

V and J are TRBV7-2 and TRBJ2-7; D gene unclear. Trimming stripped 1 base from V and 2 bases from J, with 9 bases between. Germline CDR1 and CDR2: SGHTA and FQGNSA. CDR3 length: 14 residues. The CDR3 nucleotides read TGTGCCAGCAGCTTAGGTAACGGAGCCTACGAGCAGTACTTC. Protein: CASSLGNGAYEQYF.

J is TRBJ2-5 and V is TRBV5-1, with D possibly matching TRBD1 (8 bases). Germline-derived CDR1 and CDR2 are SGHRS and YFSETQ. The germline V and J ends were trimmed by 1 base and 4 bases, with 14 bases remaining between them. CDR3 size: 15 residues. DNA for the CDR3: TGCGCCAGCAGCTTGAAGACAGGGGAGGGAGAGACCCAGTACTTC. Protein: CASSLKTGEGETQYF.

This clone was observed once. The V call is TRBV5-1, the J call TRBJ2-7; 13 bases line up with TRBD2. Trimming took 3 bases from V and 0 from J; bases not matched to a gene: 6. CDR3 size: 17 residues. Germline CDR1 reads SGHRS; CDR2 reads YFSETQ. CDR3 nucleotides: TGCGCCAGCAGCTCCGGACTAGCGGGGGATCTCTCCTACGAGCAGTACTTC. Protein: CASSSGLAGDLSYEQYF. The full variable domain, with the rest looked up from reference TRBV5-1 and TRBJ2-7, is KAGVTQTPRYLIKTRGQQVTLSCSPISGHRSVSWYQQTPGQGLQFLFEYFSETQRNKGNFPGRFSGRQFSNSRSEMNVSTLELGDSALYLCASSSGLAGDLSYEQYFGPGTRLTVT.

The V and J genes are TRBV7-9 and TRBJ2-7, with D possibly matching TRBD1 (6 bases). Trimming removed 4 bases from V and 4 bases from J, with 17 bases in between. This CDR3 contains 15 residues. Germline CDR1 reads SEHNR; CDR2 reads FQNEAQ (reference sequence). The chain's CDR3 is CASSSNFDRMYEQYF. CDR3 DNA: TGTGCCAGCAGCTCTAACTTCGACAGGATGTACGAGCAGTACTTC.

V and J are TRBV6-5 and TRBJ1-2; D is ambiguous. V gave up 2 bases and J gave up 4 bases, with 14 bases separating them. CDR1 is MNHEY, CDR2 SVGAGI, per germline. The CDR3 is made up of 15 amino acids. In DNA form, the CDR3 reads TGTGCCAGCAGTTACAGGGCTGATCTTTCCTATGGCTACACCTTC. Its protein product is CASSYRADLSYGYTF.

The V call is TRBV5-6, the J call TRBJ2-3; tentative D call: TRBD1 (6 bases). CDR1 is SGHDT, CDR2 YYEEEE, per germline. Trimming removed 0 bases at V and 3 bases at J, with 14 bases between. The CDR3 is made up of 16 amino acids. The CDR3 loop is CASSLARGVGTDTQYF. CDR3 DNA: TGTGCCAGCAGCTTGGCCAGGGGCGTCGGGACAGATACGCAGTATTTT.